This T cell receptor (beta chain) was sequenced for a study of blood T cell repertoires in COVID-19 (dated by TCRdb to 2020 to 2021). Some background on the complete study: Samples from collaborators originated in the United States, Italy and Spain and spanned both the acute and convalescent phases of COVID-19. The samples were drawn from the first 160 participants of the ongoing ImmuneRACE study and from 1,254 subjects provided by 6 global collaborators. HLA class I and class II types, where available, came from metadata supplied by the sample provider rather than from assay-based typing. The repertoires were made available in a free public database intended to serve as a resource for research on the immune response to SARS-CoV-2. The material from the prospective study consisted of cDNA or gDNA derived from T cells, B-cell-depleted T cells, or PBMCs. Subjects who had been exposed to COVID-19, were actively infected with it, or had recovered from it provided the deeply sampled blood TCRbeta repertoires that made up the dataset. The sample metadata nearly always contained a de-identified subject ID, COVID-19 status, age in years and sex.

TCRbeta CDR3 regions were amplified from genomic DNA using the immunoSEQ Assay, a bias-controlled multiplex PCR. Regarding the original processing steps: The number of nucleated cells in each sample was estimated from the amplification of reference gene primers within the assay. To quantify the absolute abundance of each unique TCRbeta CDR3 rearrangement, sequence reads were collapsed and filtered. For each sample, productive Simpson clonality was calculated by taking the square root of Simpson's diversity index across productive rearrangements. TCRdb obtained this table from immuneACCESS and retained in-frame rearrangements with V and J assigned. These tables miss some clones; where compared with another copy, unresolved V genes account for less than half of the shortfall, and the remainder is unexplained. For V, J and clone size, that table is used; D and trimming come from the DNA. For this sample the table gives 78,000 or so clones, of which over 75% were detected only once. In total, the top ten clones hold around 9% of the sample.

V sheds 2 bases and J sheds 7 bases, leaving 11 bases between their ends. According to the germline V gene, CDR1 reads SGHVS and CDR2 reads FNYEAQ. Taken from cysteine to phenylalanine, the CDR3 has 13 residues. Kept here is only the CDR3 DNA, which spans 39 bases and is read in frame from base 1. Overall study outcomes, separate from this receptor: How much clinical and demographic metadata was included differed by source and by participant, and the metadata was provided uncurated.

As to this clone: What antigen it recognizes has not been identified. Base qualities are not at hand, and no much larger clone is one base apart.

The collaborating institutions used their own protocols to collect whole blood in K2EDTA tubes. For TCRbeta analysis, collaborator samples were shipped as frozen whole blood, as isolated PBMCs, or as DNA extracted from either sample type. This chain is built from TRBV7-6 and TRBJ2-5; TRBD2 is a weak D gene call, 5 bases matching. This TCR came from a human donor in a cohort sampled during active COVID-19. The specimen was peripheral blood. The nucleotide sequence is TGTGCCAGCAGCTTATCTGGACTGGGGACCCAGTACTTC. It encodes CASSLSGLGTQYF.